This T cell receptor (beta chain) was recorded in a study of control samples from healthy donors and cancer patients (dated by TCRdb to 2018 to 2020). The protocol used for the library was the immunoSEQ multiplex PCR assay. This immuneACCESS table, as held by TCRdb, lists in-frame sequences with V and J called but not all clones. Of the missing ones, under half trace to an unresolved V gene in checked studies; the others have no known cause. The sample table records about 92,000 clones; roughly 82% of these occur just once. Of the sample, around 9.1% falls within the top ten clones. CDR1 and CDR2, per the germline V gene, are SGHTA and FQGNSA. V drops 2 bases and J drops 0 bases, leaving 15 bases in between. Its CDR3 holds 17 amino acids, cysteine through phenylalanine. Only CDR3 DNA remains: 51 bases, in frame from the first base. A word on this clone: The antigen it recognizes is unknown. Base qualities are not recorded, but no much larger clone differs from it by a single base.

Input material: blood. The chain employs TRBV7-2 and TRBJ2-3; TRBD2 is possibly the D segment (5 matching bases). The source is an older woman in good health. The CDR3 protein sequence reads: CASSLRTGSPSTDTQYF. The DNA is TGTGCCAGCAGCTTAAGGACGGGGAGCCCTAGCACAGATACGCAGTATTTT.